The rows below give T cell receptor beta chains drawn from one sample of a study of T cells after yellow fever vaccination. TCRdb itself ran the 5' RACE reads through MiXCR, one entry per CDR3 protein. Of a few hundred thousand distinct CDR3 sequences listed, over 4.5% are singletons. This specimen consisted of CD4+ T cells sorted from PBMCs, obtained on the day of the yellow fever booster vaccination. The source is a man aged 18 to 30 who received the YFV17D yellow fever vaccine. Both conserved end residues are part of each CDR3. The D gene is left open where the match is weak. Clone size appears in some rows only: once, few, many, or a class for an expanded clone.

>TRBV12-3/TRBV12-4|few|-|TRBJ1-1
CASSLEGLGTEAFF
TGTGCCAGCAGTTTAGAGGGCCTAGGGACTGAAGCTTTCTTT
>TRBV7-9|-|-|TRBJ2-3
CASSLDESADTQYF
TGTGCCAGCAGCTTAGACGAAAGCGCAGATACGCAGTATTTT
>TRBV11-2|few|-|TRBJ2-5
CASTTFTIGETQYF
TGTGCCAGCACCACCTTTACCATCGGGGAGACCCAGTACTTC
>TRBV5-4|many|-|TRBJ2-5
CASTQEETQYF
TGTGCCAGCACCCAGGAGGAGACCCAGTACTTC
>TRBV7-9|many|-|TRBJ2-1
CASSPGGGQFF
TGTGCCAGCAGCCCCGGAGGGGGACAGTTCTTC
>TRBV11-3|many|-|TRBJ2-1
CASSLGGTGLGNEQFF
TGTGCCAGCAGCTTAGGCGGAACGGGGCTGGGGAATGAGCAGTTCTTC
>TRBV2|-|-|TRBJ2-3
CASSTGRISSTDTQYF
TGTGCCAGCAGTACCGGACGGATCTCTAGCACAGATACGCAGTATTTT
>TRBV28|few|TRBD1|TRBJ2-7
CASSLGDRRYEQYF
TGTGCCAGCAGTTTGGGGGACAGGCGGTACGAGCAGTACTTC
>TRBV9|-|-|TRBJ2-3
CASSPTQGDTQYF
TGTGCCAGCAGCCCCACCCAGGGCGATACGCAGTATTTT
>TRBV7-2|few|TRBD2|TRBJ2-3
CASSLAASGGSGPDTQYF
TGTGCCAGCAGCTTAGCGGCTAGCGGGGGGTCAGGGCCAGATACGCAGTATTTT
>TRBV7-2|-|-|TRBJ2-2
CASSLYPSRDTGELFF
TGTGCCAGCAGCTTATACCCGTCGAGGGACACCGGGGAGCTGTTTTTT
>TRBV5-1|many|TRBD1|TRBJ2-2
CASSFDRDVGELFF
TGCGCCAGCAGCTTTGACAGGGATGTCGGGGAGCTGTTTTTT
>TRBV7-2|-|-|TRBJ1-3
CASSGLGRAGNTIYF
TGTGCCAGCAGCGGTCTCGGGAGGGCTGGAAACACCATATATTTT
>TRBV6-2/TRBV6-3|-|-|TRBJ1-5
CASSYARGYSNQPQHF
TGTGCCAGCAGTTACGCCAGGGGATATAGCAATCAGCCCCAGCATTTT
>TRBV30|-|TRBD1|TRBJ1-2
CAWSPFDRVGYTF
TGTGCCTGGAGTCCTTTCGACAGGGTTGGCTACACCTTC
>TRBV25-1|many|TRBD1|TRBJ1-2
CASSETGTGGLKGYTF
TGTGCCAGCAGTGAGACCGGGACAGGGGGTTTGAAAGGCTACACCTTC
>TRBV9|-|TRBD1|TRBJ2-3
CASSPSAYLTGSTDTQYF
TGTGCCAGCAGCCCCTCGGCCTACTTGACAGGGAGCACAGATACGCAGTATTTT
>TRBV5-6|many|TRBD2|TRBJ2-3
CASSLSSGLAVDTQYF
TGTGCCAGCAGCTTGTCGTCGGGACTAGCGGTAGATACGCAGTATTTT
>TRBV5-1|many|TRBD1|TRBJ2-3
CASSPRDRSTDTQYF
TGCGCCAGCAGCCCCCGGGACAGGAGCACAGATACGCAGTATTTT
>TRBV12-3/TRBV12-4|few|-|TRBJ2-3
CASSQGIWQYF
TGTGCCAGCAGTCAGGGAATCTGGCAGTATTTT
>TRBV12-3/TRBV12-4|-|-|TRBJ2-5
CASSGDSGWLAQYF
TGTGCCAGCAGTGGCGACAGCGGGTGGTTAGCCCAGTACTTC
>TRBV5-4|-|-|TRBJ2-5
CASSPMGQETQYF
TGTGCCAGCAGCCCGATGGGGCAAGAGACCCAGTACTTC
>TRBV11-2|few|-|TRBJ2-1
CASSPMMFRQFF
TGTGCCAGCAGCCCGATGATGTTCCGGCAGTTCTTC
>TRBV6-2/TRBV6-3|-|-|TRBJ1-1
CASSPHAEYMNTEAFF
TGTGCCAGCAGTCCTCATGCGGAGTACATGAACACTGAAGCTTTCTTT
>TRBV6-1|-|TRBD2|TRBJ2-1
CASRAGLAVSYNEQFF
TGTGCCAGCAGGGCGGGACTAGCGGTTTCCTACAATGAGCAGTTCTTC
>TRBV11-3|few|-|TRBJ2-5
CASSRAGSQETQYF
TGTGCCAGCAGCCGGGCCGGGAGCCAAGAGACCCAGTACTTC
>TRBV29-1|-|-|TRBJ1-2
CSIRQISNYGYTF
TGCAGCATAAGACAGATCTCTAACTATGGCTACACCTTC
>TRBV28|few|TRBD2|TRBJ2-7
CASVPAGTSAAYEQYF
TGTGCCAGCGTGCCCGCCGGGACTAGTGCTGCCTACGAGCAGTACTTC
>TRBV11-2|-|-|TRBJ1-4
CASSFRPRGEKLFF
TGTGCCAGCAGCTTCCGGCCTCGGGGTGAAAAACTGTTTTTT
>TRBV18|many|-|TRBJ1-6
CASSPTGADNSPLHF
TGTGCCAGCTCACCTACCGGGGCAGATAATTCACCCCTCCACTTT
>TRBV18|few|-|TRBJ1-3
CASSPGSVGNTIYF
TGTGCCAGCTCACCAGGGTCCGTCGGAAACACCATATATTTT
>TRBV11-3|-|-|TRBJ2-3
CASSLDGDGDTQYF
TGTGCCAGCAGCTTGGACGGGGACGGTGATACGCAGTATTTT
>TRBV11-2|many|-|TRBJ2-5
CATGPRWSETQYF
TGTGCCACCGGGCCCAGGTGGTCAGAGACCCAGTACTTC
>TRBV5-1|few|TRBD2|TRBJ2-1
CASSLGLAGGDEQFF
TGCGCCAGCAGCTTGGGACTAGCGGGGGGGGATGAGCAGTTCTTC
>TRBV6-6|few|-|TRBJ1-2
CASSNRKGQANYGYTF
TGTGCCAGCAGCAATCGGAAAGGACAAGCTAACTATGGCTACACCTTC
>TRBV18|-|-|TRBJ2-3
CASSPSPSTDTQYF
TGTGCCAGCTCACCATCTCCTAGCACAGATACGCAGTATTTT
>TRBV2|few|-|TRBJ2-5
CASGPGTLSGKTQYF
TGTGCCAGCGGGCCAGGGACTCTGTCGGGGAAGACCCAGTACTTC
>TRBV4-1|few|-|TRBJ2-7
CASSQGLVTYEQYF
TGCGCCAGCAGCCAAGGACTAGTCACCTACGAGCAGTACTTC
>TRBV7-2|many|-|TRBJ1-2
CASSPRQPTSGYTF
TGTGCCAGCAGCCCCAGACAGCCTACTTCCGGCTACACCTTC
>TRBV29-1|many|-|TRBJ1-1
CSVDPAYTEAFF
TGCAGCGTTGATCCAGCCTACACTGAAGCTTTCTTT
>TRBV5-1|-|-|TRBJ1-4
CASSLAGRGANEKLFF
TGCGCCAGCAGCTTGGCAGGCAGGGGAGCTAATGAAAAACTGTTTTTT
>TRBV29-1|few|-|TRBJ1-2
CSVVAQETNYGYTF
TGCAGCGTTGTGGCGCAGGAAACAAACTATGGCTACACCTTC
>TRBV15|few|TRBD1|TRBJ2-1
CATSTESDRGLGQFF
TGTGCCACCAGCACCGAATCGGACAGGGGATTGGGGCAGTTCTTC
>TRBV9|-|TRBD1|TRBJ1-4
CASSPGQGYEKLFF
TGTGCCAGCAGCCCCGGACAGGGGTATGAAAAACTGTTTTTT
>TRBV5-6|few|-|TRBJ2-2
CASSPLGTPAGELFF
TGTGCCAGCAGCCCCCTCGGGACTCCCGCCGGGGAGCTGTTTTTT
>TRBV5-4|few|-|TRBJ2-1
CASSLGSGVGEQFF
TGTGCCAGCAGCTTGGGGTCGGGGGTTGGTGAGCAGTTCTTC
>TRBV19|-|-|TRBJ1-4
CAGGSQGEKLFF
TGTGCCGGCGGCAGTCAGGGAGAAAAACTGTTTTTT